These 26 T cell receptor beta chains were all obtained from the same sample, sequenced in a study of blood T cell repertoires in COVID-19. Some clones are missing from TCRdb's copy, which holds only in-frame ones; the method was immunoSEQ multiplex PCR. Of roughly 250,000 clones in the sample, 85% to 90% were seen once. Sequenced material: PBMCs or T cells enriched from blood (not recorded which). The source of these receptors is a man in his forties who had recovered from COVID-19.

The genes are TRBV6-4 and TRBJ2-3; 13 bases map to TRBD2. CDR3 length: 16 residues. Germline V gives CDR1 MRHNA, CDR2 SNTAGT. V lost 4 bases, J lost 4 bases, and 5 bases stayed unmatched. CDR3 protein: CASSVTSGGEPDTQYF. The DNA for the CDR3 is TGTGCCAGCAGTGTCACTAGCGGGGGGGAGCCAGATACGCAGTATTTT.

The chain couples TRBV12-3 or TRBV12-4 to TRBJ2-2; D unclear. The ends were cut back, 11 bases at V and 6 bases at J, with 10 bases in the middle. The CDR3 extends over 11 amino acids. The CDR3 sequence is CAYSVPGELFF. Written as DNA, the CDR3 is TGTGCCTACTCCGTCCCCGGGGAGCTGTTTTTT.

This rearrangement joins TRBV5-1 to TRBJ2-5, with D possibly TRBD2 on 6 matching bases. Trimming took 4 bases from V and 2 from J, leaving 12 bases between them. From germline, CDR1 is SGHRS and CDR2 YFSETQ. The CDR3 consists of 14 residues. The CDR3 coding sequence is TGCGCCAGCAGCATGGGGCGGGGTCAAGAGACCCAGTACTTC. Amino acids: CASSMGRGQETQYF.

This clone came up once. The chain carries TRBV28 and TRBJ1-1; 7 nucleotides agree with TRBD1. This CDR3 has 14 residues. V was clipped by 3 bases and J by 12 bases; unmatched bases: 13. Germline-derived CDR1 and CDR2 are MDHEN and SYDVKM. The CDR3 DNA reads TGTGCCAGCAGTTTTGAGTTGAGACAGGGTGTGACTTTCTTT. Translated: CASSFELRQGVTFF.

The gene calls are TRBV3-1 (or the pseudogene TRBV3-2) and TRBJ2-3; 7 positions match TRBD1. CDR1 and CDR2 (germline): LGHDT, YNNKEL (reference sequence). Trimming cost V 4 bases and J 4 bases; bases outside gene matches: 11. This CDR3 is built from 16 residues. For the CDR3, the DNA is TGTGCCAGCAGCCTCGTGAAGGGACAGAGGCCAGATACGCAGTATTTT. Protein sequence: CASSLVKGQRPDTQYF.

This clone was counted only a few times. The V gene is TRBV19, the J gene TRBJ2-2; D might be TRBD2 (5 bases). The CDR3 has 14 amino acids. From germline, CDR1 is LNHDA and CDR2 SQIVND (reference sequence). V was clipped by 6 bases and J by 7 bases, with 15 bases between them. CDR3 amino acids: CASSPRGQYGELFF. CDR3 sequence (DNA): TGTGCCAGTAGCCCCCGAGGGCAGTACGGGGAGCTGTTTTTT.

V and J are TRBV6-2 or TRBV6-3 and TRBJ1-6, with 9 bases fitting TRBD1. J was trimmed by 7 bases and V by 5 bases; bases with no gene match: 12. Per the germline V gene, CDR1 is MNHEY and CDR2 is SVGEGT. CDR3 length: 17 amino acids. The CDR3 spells CASSKTPGQGPNSPLHF. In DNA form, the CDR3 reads TGTGCCAGCAGTAAAACACCGGGACAGGGACCAAATTCACCCCTCCACTTT.

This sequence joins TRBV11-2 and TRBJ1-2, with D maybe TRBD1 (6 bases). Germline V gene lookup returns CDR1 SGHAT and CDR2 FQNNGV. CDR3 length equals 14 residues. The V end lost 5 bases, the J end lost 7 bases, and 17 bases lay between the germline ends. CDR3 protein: CASSARVQGLGYTF. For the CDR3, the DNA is TGTGCCAGCAGCGCGCGAGTACAGGGCCTTGGCTACACCTTC.

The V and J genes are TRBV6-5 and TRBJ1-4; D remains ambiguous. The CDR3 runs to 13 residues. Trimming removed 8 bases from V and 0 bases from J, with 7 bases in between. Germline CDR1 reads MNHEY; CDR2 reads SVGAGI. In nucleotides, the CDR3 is TGTGCCAGCCGACTAACAACTAATGAAAAACTGTTTTTT. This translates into CASRLTTNEKLFF.

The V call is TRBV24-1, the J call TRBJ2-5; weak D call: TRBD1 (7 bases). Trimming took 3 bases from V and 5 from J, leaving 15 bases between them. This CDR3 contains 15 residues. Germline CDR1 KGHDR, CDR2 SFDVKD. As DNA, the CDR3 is TGTGCCACCAGTGATCCAGACAGGGAGGTGGAGACCCAGTACTTC. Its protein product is CATSDPDREVETQYF.

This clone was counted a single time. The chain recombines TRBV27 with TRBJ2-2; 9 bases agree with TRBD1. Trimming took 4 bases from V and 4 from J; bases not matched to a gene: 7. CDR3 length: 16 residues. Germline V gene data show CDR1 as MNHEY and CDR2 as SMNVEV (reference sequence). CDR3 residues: CASSSGTGLSTGELFF. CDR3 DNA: TGTGCCAGCAGTTCCGGGACAGGGTTAAGCACCGGGGAGCTGTTTTTT.

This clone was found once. For the CDR3, the DNA is TGTGCCAGCAGGGGCGAATTCCCTGGAAACACCATATATTTT. Its protein is CASRGEFPGNTIYF. The chain links TRBV2 to TRBJ1-3, with unresolved D. Germline values: CDR1 SNHLY, CDR2 FYNNEI. The CDR3 extends over 14 amino acids. The V end lost 6 bases, the J end lost 2 bases, and 11 bases lay between the germline ends. The complete variable domain, with remaining parts taken from reference TRBV2 and TRBJ1-3, reads EPEVTQTPSHQVTQMGQEVILRCVPISNHLYFYWYRQILGQKVEFLVSFYNNEISEKSEIFDDQFSVERPDGSNFTLKIRSTKLEDSAMYFCASRGEFPGNTIYFGEGSWLTVV.

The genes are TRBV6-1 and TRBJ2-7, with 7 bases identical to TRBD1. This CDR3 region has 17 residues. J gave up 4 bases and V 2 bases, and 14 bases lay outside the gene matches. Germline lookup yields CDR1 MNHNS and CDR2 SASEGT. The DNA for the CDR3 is TGTGCCAGCAGTGAACGGACAGGAACCGGGGCTTTATACGAGCAGTACTTC. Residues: CASSERTGTGALYEQYF.

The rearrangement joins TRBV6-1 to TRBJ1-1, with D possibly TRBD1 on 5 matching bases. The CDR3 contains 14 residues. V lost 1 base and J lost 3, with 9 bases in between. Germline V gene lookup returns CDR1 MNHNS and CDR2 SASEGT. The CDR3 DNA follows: TGTGCCAGCAGTGAAGGGGGCAGGTACACTGAAGCTTTCTTT. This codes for CASSEGGRYTEAFF.

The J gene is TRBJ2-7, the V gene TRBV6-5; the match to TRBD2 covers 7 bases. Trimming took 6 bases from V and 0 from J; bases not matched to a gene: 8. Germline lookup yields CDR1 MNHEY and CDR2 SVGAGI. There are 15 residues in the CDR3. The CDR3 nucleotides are TGTGCCAGCAGCCACGAGGCTAGCGGCTCCTACGAGCAGTACTTC. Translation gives CASSHEASGSYEQYF.

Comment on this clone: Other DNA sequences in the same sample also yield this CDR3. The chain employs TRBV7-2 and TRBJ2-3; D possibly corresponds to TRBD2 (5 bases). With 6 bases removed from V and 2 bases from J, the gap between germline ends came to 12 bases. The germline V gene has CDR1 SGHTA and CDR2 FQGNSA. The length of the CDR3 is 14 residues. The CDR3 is CASSLGLFTDTQYF. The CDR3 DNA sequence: TGTGCCAGCAGTCTCGGACTTTTCACAGATACGCAGTATTTT.

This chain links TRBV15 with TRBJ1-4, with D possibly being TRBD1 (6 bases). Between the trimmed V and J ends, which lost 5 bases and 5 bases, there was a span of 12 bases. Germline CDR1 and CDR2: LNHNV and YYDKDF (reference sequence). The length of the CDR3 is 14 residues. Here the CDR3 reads CATSLTGGNEKLFF. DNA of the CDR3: TGTGCCACCAGCTTGACAGGCGGGAATGAAAAACTGTTTTTT.

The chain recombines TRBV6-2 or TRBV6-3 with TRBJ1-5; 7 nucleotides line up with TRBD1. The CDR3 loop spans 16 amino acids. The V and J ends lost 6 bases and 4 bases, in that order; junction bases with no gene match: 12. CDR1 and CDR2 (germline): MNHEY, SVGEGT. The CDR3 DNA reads TGTGCCAGCAGCTCCCCACGGACAGGTGGTAATCAGCCCCAGCATTTT. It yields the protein CASSSPRTGGNQPQHF.

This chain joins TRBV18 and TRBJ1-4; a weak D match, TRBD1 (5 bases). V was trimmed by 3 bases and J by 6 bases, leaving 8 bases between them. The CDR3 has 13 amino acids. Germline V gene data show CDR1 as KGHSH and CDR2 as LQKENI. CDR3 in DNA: TGTGCCAGCTCACCTGACAGAGATGAAAAACTGTTTTTT. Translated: CASSPDRDEKLFF.

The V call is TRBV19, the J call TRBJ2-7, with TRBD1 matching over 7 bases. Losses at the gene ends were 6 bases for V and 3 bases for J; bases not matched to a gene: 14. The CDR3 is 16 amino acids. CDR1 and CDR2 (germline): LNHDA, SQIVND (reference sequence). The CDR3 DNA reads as TGTGCCAGTAGGAGGGACCGGGACAGCCAATACTACGAGCAGTACTTC. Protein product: CASRRDRDSQYYEQYF.

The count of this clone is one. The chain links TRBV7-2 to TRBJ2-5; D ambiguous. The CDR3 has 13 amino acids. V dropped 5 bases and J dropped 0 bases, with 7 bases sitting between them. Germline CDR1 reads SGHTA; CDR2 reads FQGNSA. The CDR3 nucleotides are TGTGCCAGCAGCCCACAGTACCAAGAGACCCAGTACTTC. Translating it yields CASSPQYQETQYF.

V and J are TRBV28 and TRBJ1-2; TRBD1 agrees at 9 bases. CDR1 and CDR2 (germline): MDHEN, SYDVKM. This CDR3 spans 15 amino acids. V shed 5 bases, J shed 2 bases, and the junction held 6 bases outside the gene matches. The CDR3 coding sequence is TGTGCCAGCAGTACCGGACAGGGGTTAAACTATGGCTACACCTTC. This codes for CASSTGQGLNYGYTF.

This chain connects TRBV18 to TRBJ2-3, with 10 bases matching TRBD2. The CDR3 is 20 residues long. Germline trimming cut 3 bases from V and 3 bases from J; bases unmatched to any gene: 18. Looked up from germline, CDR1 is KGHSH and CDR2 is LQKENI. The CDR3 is CASSPRSGGTASGRTDTQYF. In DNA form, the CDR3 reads TGTGCCAGCTCACCCCGATCGGGGGGGACAGCTAGCGGGAGAACAGATACGCAGTATTTT.

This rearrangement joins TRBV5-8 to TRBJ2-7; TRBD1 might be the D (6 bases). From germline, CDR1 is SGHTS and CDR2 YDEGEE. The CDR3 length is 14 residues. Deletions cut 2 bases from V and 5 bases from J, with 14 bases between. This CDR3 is CASSFQTGWDEQYF. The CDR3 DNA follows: TGTGCCAGCAGCTTCCAAACAGGGTGGGACGAGCAGTACTTC.

The DNA of the CDR3 is TGTGCCAGCTCAGCGGGGGACAGGGGCATGAACACTGAAGCTTTCTTT. It is translated as CASSAGDRGMNTEAFF. The V gene is TRBV18, the J gene TRBJ1-1; 10 positions match TRBD1. Germline V lookup: CDR1 KGHSH, CDR2 LQKENI. There are 16 residues in the CDR3. Losses at the gene ends were 5 bases for V and 0 bases for J; bases not matched to a gene: 6.

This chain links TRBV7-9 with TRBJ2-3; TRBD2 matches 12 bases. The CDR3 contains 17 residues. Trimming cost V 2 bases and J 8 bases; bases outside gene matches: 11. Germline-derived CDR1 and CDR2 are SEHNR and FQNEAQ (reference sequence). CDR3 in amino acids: CASSLISSGGAVATQYF. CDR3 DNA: TGTGCCAGCAGCTTAATTTCTAGCGGGGGGGCAGTCGCTACGCAGTATTTT. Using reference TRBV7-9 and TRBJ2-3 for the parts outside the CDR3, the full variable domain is DTGVSQNPRHKITKRGQNVTFRCDPISEHNRLYWYRQTLGQGPEFLTYFQNEAQLEKSRLLSDRFSAERPKGSFSTLEIQRTEQGDSAMYLCASSLISSGGAVATQYFGPGTRLTVL.